The clone carrying this TCR beta chain was observed a handful of times. Its specificity is unknown. The data were obtained in a study of long-term antiretroviral therapy in people with HIV. Notes on the study in general: ART preceded a rise in diversity that nonetheless stayed lower than in transplant donor controls.

immunoSEQ v3.0 was run at survey level. TCRdb keeps only in-frame clones here, not all; method: immunoSEQ multiplex PCR. The table lists over 15,000 clones, about 81% of them singletons. Deletions cut 5 bases from V and 8 bases from J, with 18 bases between. CDR1 is SGHTA and CDR2 is FQGTGA in the germline V gene. The CDR3 extends over 14 amino acids. Before DNA extraction, roughly 1-11 million cryopreserved PBMC were held in the samples. The starting material was unsorted PBMCs, obtained 0.3 years after starting antiretroviral therapy. The receptor was derived from a man younger than 35 with HIV. The gene calls are TRBV7-3 and TRBJ1-2; tentative D call: TRBD1 (6 bases). The CDR3: CASSLTVTGGGYTF. The CDR3 region has the DNA TGTGCCAGCAGCCTCACGGTGACAGGCGGCGGCTACACCTTC.